This T cell receptor beta chain was sequenced during a study of graft-versus-host responses after intestinal transplantation listed by TCRdb under 2021. Regarding the research as a whole: Recipients received multivisceral, liver-intestinal, or isolated intestinal transplants. After intestinal transplantation, graft-versus-host and host-versus-graft alloreactive T cell clones in the graft, circulation and bone marrow were tracked using bulk TCR-beta CDR3 sequencing. Alloreactive clones were identified by sequencing pre-transplant mixed lymphocyte reaction products and comparing these products with unstimulated pre-transplant donor and recipient T cells. All recipients received anti-thymocyte globulin induction followed by maintenance tacrolimus and steroids for around three years. A peak of at least 4% donor T cells among recipient peripheral blood mononuclear cells was the definition used for donor T cell macrochimerism. The cohort enrolled 20 to 30 intestinal transplant recipients including one retransplant, and a few patients lacking pretransplant specimens were excluded. Instead of going to the commercial service, samples from a few later patients were sequenced in-house on an Illumina MiSeq and processed with MiXCR.

Library prep was done by the immunoSEQ multiplex PCR assay. For most patients, high-throughput TCR-beta CDR3 sequencing of genomic DNA was performed by Adaptive Biotechnologies. Processing in the source paper ran as follows. Adaptive's ImmunoSEQ software was the source of the TCR sequencing data for 15 to 20 patients, while three other patients were processed with MiXCR and VDJtools. CDR3 nucleotide sequences shared between donor and recipient were removed because the origin of such sequences could not be assigned. To be classed as alloreactive, a clone needed at least 2-fold expansion over unstimulated cells and a minimum CFSE-low frequency of 0.002% (template counts) or 0.001% (read counts). A clone was considered mappable if detected in the sequenced pre-transplant spleen, lymph node, or MLR CFSE-low populations of the donor or recipient. The cumulative frequency of alloreactive clones was calculated as a percentage of all sequences, weighted by copy number. The clones in this table, taken by TCRdb from immuneACCESS, are in-frame only. Not every clone is retained; where verified, under half of the shortfall comes from an unresolved V gene, and the cause of the rest is unknown. V and J calls and clone size are copied from that table; D and trimming were computed from the DNA. The sample records roughly 97,000 clones, around nine tenths of which are singletons. The ten largest clones represent 16% of the sample.

The research as a whole found: Early after transplant, declines in HvG clones were associated with peak levels of circulating GvH clones. The conclusions were limited by the relatively low number and heterogeneity of the intestinal transplant patients. In patients with donor T cell macrochimerism, the allografts had high GvH to HvG T cell clonal ratios. GvH clones turned up in recipient bone marrow, with some appearing earlier in ileal mucosa or blood, a pattern consistent with an intestinal mucosal origin.

In the first month after transplant, blood samples were collected up to 4 times, and after that at least monthly when available. Via the germline V gene, CDR1 is MNHNS and CDR2 SASEGT. V has 6 bases trimmed and J has 4 bases trimmed; junction bases matching no gene number 8. The CDR3 spans 14 residues, from the cysteine through the phenylalanine. Here the CDR3 DNA is all that survives: 42 bases in frame from base 1. A remark on this clone: Its antigen remains undetermined. The sample holds no much larger clone one base away, and base qualities are not on file.

Sequences were derived from PBMCs, sampled roughly 68 weeks after intestinal transplant. The chain is made from TRBV6-1 and TRBJ1-2; TRBD1 agrees with 7 junctional bases. The TCR originated in a human patient who received an intestinal transplant, so some T cells may come from the graft donor. CDR3 protein: CASRETGRGYGYTF. In nucleotide form, the sequence is TGTGCCAGCAGAGAGACAGGGAGAGGCTATGGCTACACCTTC.